Presented here are 11 T cell receptor beta chains from one specimen sequenced in a study of blood T cell repertoires in COVID-19. Assay: immunoSEQ multiplex PCR; the TCRdb copy retains only in-frame clones and omits some. The data show about 670,000 clones, around 89% seen once. Sequences were obtained from peripheral blood. These receptors came from a woman between 18 and 30 years old with acute or convalescent COVID-19.

J is TRBJ2-7 and V is TRBV9, with D maybe TRBD2 (5 bases). The CDR3 is 13 amino acids. The V end was cut by 4 bases, the J end by 0 bases, with 8 bases between. In germline, CDR1 is SGDLS, CDR2 YYNGEE. CDR3 sequence: CASSPAGSYEQYF. The CDR3 coding sequence is TGTGCCAGCAGCCCCGCGGGCTCCTACGAGCAGTACTTC. Combining the CDR3 with reference TRBV9 and TRBJ2-7 gives the whole variable domain DSGVTQTPKHLITATGQRVTLRCSPRSGDLSVYWYQQSLDQGLQFLIQYYNGEERAKGNILERFSAQQFPDLHSELNLSSLELGDSALYFCASSPAGSYEQYFGPGTRLTVT.

This chain uses TRBV19 with TRBJ2-7; 7 bases fit TRBD1. The V and J ends lost 6 bases and 4 bases, in that order; junction bases with no gene match: 9. This CDR3 is built from 14 residues. Germline V gives CDR1 LNHDA, CDR2 SQIVND (reference sequence). CDR3 in DNA: TGTGCCAGTAGCCACCCGGGACAGCGATACGAGCAGTACTTC. Translating gives CASSHPGQRYEQYF.

The chain uses TRBV5-1 and TRBJ2-1, with 13 bases that match TRBD2. Germline CDR1 is SGHRS and CDR2 is YFSETQ. The V gene end was trimmed by 4 bases and the J gene end by 0 bases; junction bases not matched to a gene: 7. The CDR3 extends over 18 amino acids. The CDR3 sequence is CASSAGLAGAYSYNEQFF. In DNA form, the CDR3 reads TGCGCCAGCAGCGCCGGACTAGCGGGGGCTTACTCCTACAATGAGCAGTTCTTC.

As concerns this clone: This CDR3 is also generated by other DNA sequences in the sample. The chain is built from TRBV3-1 (or the pseudogene TRBV3-2) and TRBJ1-3, with a weak D call TRBD1 (6 bases). This CDR3 is 13 amino acids long. Germline V gene data show CDR1 as LGHDT and CDR2 as YNNKEL (reference sequence). The ends were cut back, 3 bases at V and 3 bases at J, with 6 bases in the middle. Here the CDR3 reads CASSQDSGNTIYF. DNA of the CDR3: TGTGCCAGCAGCCAGGACAGTGGAAACACCATATATTTT.

The J gene is TRBJ2-7, the V gene TRBV7-9; 9 bases fit TRBD1. Germline CDR1 SEHNR, CDR2 FQNEAQ (reference sequence). There are 16 residues in the CDR3. Trimming removed 0 bases from V and 6 bases from J; junction bases left unmatched: 9. The DNA of the CDR3 is TGTGCCAGCAGCTTAGCGAGGGGACAGGGTTTAAGCGAGCAGTACTTC. It codes for CASSLARGQGLSEQYF.

The genes are TRBV7-2 and TRBJ1-2, with D possibly matching TRBD1 (6 bases). V was shortened by 2 bases and J by 3 bases, with 13 bases between the two germline ends. The CDR3 has 15 residues. Germline V lookup: CDR1 SGHTA, CDR2 FQGNSA. In nucleotides, the CDR3 is TGTGCCAGCAGCTTACAGGGGAGGGCGGACTATGGCTACACCTTC. Translated, it gives CASSLQGRADYGYTF.

The genes are TRBV28 and TRBJ1-2, with 8 bases aligning to TRBD1. V was clipped by 7 bases and J by 6 bases; unmatched bases: 7. The CDR3 is 13 amino acids. Germline V gives CDR1 MDHEN, CDR2 SYDVKM. CDR3 in amino acids: CASILSGGDGYTF. The CDR3 bases are TGTGCCAGCATACTTTCAGGGGGCGATGGCTACACCTTC.

This clone has just one count. V gene TRBV5-1 combines with J gene TRBJ2-3, with D possibly being TRBD2 (6 bases). This CDR3 spans 16 amino acids. Trimming pared 4 bases from V and 4 bases from J, leaving 19 bases between. The V gene's germline CDR1 is SGHRS and CDR2 YFSETQ. The CDR3, as DNA: TGCGCCAGCAGCCTCACAGTCGGGGGTCAGGCAGATACGCAGTATTTT. Translation gives CASSLTVGGQADTQYF.

The rearrangement links TRBV18 to TRBJ1-1; 8 nucleotides align to TRBD1. The CDR3 covers 13 residues. The V and J ends lost 2 bases and 10 bases, in that order; junction bases with no gene match: 6. CDR1 and CDR2 from the germline V gene are KGHSH and LQKENI. CDR3 sequence: CASSPLPQGGAFF. The CDR3 DNA reads as TGTGCCAGCTCACCATTGCCACAGGGGGGAGCTTTCTTT.

The chain uses TRBV9 and TRBJ1-1; D gene uncertain. Trimming pared 0 bases from V and 1 base from J, leaving 10 bases between. The CDR3 extends over 15 amino acids. Per germline, CDR1 SGDLS and CDR2 YYNGEE. In DNA form, the CDR3 reads TGTGCCAGCAGCGTAGATCAGATTACGAACACTGAAGCTTTCTTT. Translated, it gives CASSVDQITNTEAFF.

This clone has just one count. Other DNA sequences from this sample encode an identical CDR3 as well. This chain joins TRBV24-1 and TRBJ2-7, with 9 bases that match TRBD1. The CDR3 runs 14 residues. V was pared by 3 bases and J by 3 bases, with 2 bases of the junction left unmatched. CDR1 is KGHDR and CDR2 is SFDVKD in the germline V gene. CDR3 amino acids: CATSDPGQGYEQYF. CDR3 bases: TGTGCCACCAGTGATCCGGGACAGGGCTACGAGCAGTACTTC.